This T cell receptor (beta chain) was identified during a study of shared clonotypes between healthy human individuals (dated by TCRdb to about 2020). Background on the whole study: The cohort included three men and a couple of women between 18 and 49 years of age. For each donor, CD4 naive and CD4 memory were each run on three plates, CD8 naive on two plates, and CD8 memory on one plate. To estimate repertoire size and how much clonotypes are shared between individuals, the study performed deep sequencing of blood TCR repertoires from a handful of healthy adults. Different laboratories and diverse techniques were used to prepare libraries and sequence TCR repertoires, to increase sequencing depth and limit assay-specific biases. Leukapheresis yielded between about 0.9 and 8.9 billion PBMCs per donor.

Concerning this clone: Its recognized antigen is unknown. Per-base qualities were not stored, and no clone one base away is much larger.

Using the deep immunoSEQ assay, multiplex PCR amplified TCR CDR3 regions from genomic DNA. For each cell subset, the extracted genomic DNA was distributed evenly across all wells of several immunoSEQ 96-well plates, and each plate served as one replicate. For sorted subsets, about 220 ng of genomic DNA, equivalent to roughly 33,000 T cell genomes, went into each replicate PCR. Purified libraries were quantified with a Qubit 3.0 fluorometer, sized on a Bioanalyzer 2100, and re-quantified with the KAPA Library Quantification kit. Every immunoSEQ 96-well plate was sequenced on a dedicated single-read 150-cycle Illumina NextSeq 550 flow cell. The paper's data handling went like this. Because only junctional sequences without quality scores were contained in the immunoSEQ output, filtering matching that applied to full-length reads could not be performed. To assign V/J genes and CDR3, sequences were annotated against IMGT germline references using PyIR, a Python wrapper for IgBLAST v1.9. Reads were filtered out if the reads had weak V/J assignments (E-value above 1e-6), no CDR3, stop codons, out-of-frame junctions, or ambiguous translated residues. A V3J clonotype was defined by an identical inferred V gene, J gene, and CDR3 amino acid sequence. To compute the percentage overlap between repertoires, the number of shared unique clonotypes was divided by the size of the smaller repertoire. Richness of each repertoire was evaluated using RTK rarefaction, the Chao1 estimator, and Recon v2.1 estimates of unobserved clonotypes. Generation probabilities for all TCRbeta clonotypes obtained by the gDNA method from a handful of donors were computed using OLGA. The table comes from immuneACCESS by way of TCRdb, which keeps in-frame sequences with V and J called. Part of the clones is missing from these tables; in studies checked, under half for an unresolved V gene and the rest for unknown reasons. That table supplies the V and J calls and clone size; D and trimming were determined from the DNA. Recorded for this sample are fewer than 200,000 clones; about 66% of them occurred a single time. Together, the top ten hold more than 9% of the sample.

Donors were healthy HIV-negative adults with no recently reported acute infections or vaccinations. Only Caucasian adults living in Nashville, Tennessee, USA were represented among the donors. CD4+ T cells were enriched by magnetic negative selection; naive cells were then positively selected on CD45RA, and the negative fraction formed the memory subset. Blood was collected by leukapheresis, and PBMCs were isolated by Ficoll-Histopaque density gradient centrifugation and then cryopreserved in liquid nitrogen vapor phase. Purity and quantity of every magnetically sorted T cell population were checked by analytical flow cytometry. Genomic DNA was isolated from each sorted fraction and quantified by UV absorbance on a Nanodrop 2000c. What the work shows at the level of the full study, not this receptor alone: Roughly 5% of naive CD4, approximately 3.7% of naive CD8, around 2.3% of memory CD4, and approximately 0.39% of memory CD8 clonotypes were shared across several donors. Pairwise subsampling indicated that sequencing depth was expected to affect the degree of clonotype sharing among donors. Because the study included a small number of donors, the genetic and exposure-history diversity represented was limited. Naive subsets generally had larger estimated clonotype richness than memory subsets. Sampling was restricted to blood, and TCR repertoires in tissues likely differ from the TCR repertoires found in blood. Higher generation probabilities were observed for clonotypes shared by all four sorted-subset donors than for non-shared clonotypes. Incomplete sequencing was indicated by rarefaction of sorted-subset datasets, despite the large sequencing depth.

The CDR3 has 15 amino acids, counting the end cysteine and phenylalanine. Here the CDR3 DNA is all that survives: 45 bases in frame from base 1. Reading the germline V gene gives CDR1 SGHAT and CDR2 FQNNGV. V and J lose 5 bases and 6 bases, and a span of 17 bases separates them. The receptor was derived from a man younger than 45 in good health. Sequenced: memory CD4+ T cells sorted from blood. What the cell subset or site label conveys for this sample: CD45RA-negative fraction. The chain joins TRBV11-2 to TRBJ1-5; no confident D gene assignment can be made. The DNA is as follows: TGTGCCAGCAGCCTTTCCCAGGACTCCACTCAGCCCCAGCATTTT. It is translated as CASSLSQDSTQPQHF.